This T cell receptor (beta chain) was captured by sequencing in a study of TIL therapy for anti-PD-1-resistant metastatic lung cancer. Sequencing used immunoSEQ v3. TCRdb's table, derived via immunoSEQ multiplex PCR, lists solely in-frame clones and lacks some. The repertoire has about 50,000 clones, just over 85% of them found once; the top ten carry more than 4.5%. The CDR3 totals 15 residues. Germline-derived CDR1 and CDR2 are MDHEN and SYDVKM. Trimming took off 10 bases at V and 2 bases at J, with 20 bases between the two ends. Time point of the sample: pre-treatment sample, taken before nivolumab and TIL therapy.

This sequence joins TRBV28 and TRBJ1-2; the D gene is possibly TRBD1 (6 bases). The clonotype originates from a person between 25 and 80 years old with non-small cell lung cancer. Sample: blood, taken at baseline. This chain's CDR3 is CATLSRGAGNYGYTF. The CDR3 DNA is TGTGCCACCCTTAGTCGGGGGGCGGGAAACTATGGCTACACCTTC.